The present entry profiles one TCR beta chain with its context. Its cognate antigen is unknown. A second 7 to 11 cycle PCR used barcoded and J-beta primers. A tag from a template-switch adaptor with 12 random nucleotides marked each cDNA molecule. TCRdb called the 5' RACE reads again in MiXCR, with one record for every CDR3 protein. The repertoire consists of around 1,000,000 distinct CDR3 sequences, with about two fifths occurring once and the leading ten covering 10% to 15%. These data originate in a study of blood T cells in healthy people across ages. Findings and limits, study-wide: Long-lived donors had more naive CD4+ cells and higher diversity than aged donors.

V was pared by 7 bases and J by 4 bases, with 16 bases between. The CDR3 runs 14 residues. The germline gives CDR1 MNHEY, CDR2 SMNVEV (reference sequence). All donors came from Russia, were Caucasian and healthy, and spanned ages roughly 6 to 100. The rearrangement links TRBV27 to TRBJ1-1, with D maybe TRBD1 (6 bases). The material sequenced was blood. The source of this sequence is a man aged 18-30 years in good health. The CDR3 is CASTAQGVGTEAFF. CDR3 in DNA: TGTGCCAGCACCGCACAGGGAGTAGGCACTGAAGCTTTCTTT.